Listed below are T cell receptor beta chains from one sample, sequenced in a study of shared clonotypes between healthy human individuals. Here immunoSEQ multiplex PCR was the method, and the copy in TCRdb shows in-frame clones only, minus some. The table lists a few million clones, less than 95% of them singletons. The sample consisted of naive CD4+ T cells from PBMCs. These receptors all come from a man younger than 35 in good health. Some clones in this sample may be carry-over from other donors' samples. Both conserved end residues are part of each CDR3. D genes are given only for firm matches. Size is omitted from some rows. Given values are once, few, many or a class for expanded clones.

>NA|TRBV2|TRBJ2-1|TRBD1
CASNRDREYNEQFF
TGTGCCAGCAATAGGGACAGGGAATACAATGAGCAGTTCTTC
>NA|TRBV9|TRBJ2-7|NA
CASSVSQEAYEQYF
TGTGCCAGCAGCGTCTCACAGGAAGCCTACGAGCAGTACTTC
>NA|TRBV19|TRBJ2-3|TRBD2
CASRAGTSGPSTDTQYF
TGTGCCAGTAGGGCCGGGACTAGCGGCCCCAGCACAGATACGCAGTATTTT
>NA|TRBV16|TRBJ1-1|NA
CASSQGFSGGTEAFF
TGTGCCAGCAGCCAAGGGTTTTCTGGGGGGACTGAAGCTTTCTTT
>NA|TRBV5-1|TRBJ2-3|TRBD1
CASSMTGGLYDTQYF
TGCGCCAGCAGCATGACAGGGGGTCTGTACGATACGCAGTATTTT
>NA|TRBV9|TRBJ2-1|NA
CASSVDWDSYNEQFF
TGTGCCAGCAGCGTAGATTGGGATTCCTACAATGAGCAGTTCTTC
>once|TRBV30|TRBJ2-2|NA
CAWSVRGSVAGELFF
TGTGCCTGGAGTGTAAGAGGGTCAGTGGCCGGGGAGCTGTTTTTT
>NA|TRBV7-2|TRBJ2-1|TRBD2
CASSHSSGSYNEQFF
TGTGCCAGCAGCCATTCTAGCGGGAGTTACAATGAGCAGTTCTTC
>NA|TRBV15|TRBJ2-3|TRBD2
CATSRWGLYTQYF
TGTGCCACCAGCAGATGGGGACTATATACGCAGTATTTT
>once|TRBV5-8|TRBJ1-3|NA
CASSLGSSGNTIYF
TGTGCCAGCAGCTTGGGCAGCTCTGGAAACACCATATATTTT
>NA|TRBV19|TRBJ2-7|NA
CASSMSGFRYEQYF
TGTGCCAGTAGTATGTCCGGGTTCAGGTACGAGCAGTACTTC
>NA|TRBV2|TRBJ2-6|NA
CASRYAGHLSGANVLTF
TGTGCCAGCAGGTACGCGGGCCATCTCTCTGGGGCCAACGTCCTGACTTTC
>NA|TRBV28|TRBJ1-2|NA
CASSNHRGRPNSGYTF
TGTGCCAGCAGTAACCACCGGGGACGCCCAAATAGTGGCTACACCTTC
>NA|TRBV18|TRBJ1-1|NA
CASSPGRGDGSEAFF
TGTGCCAGCTCACCGGGACGGGGCGATGGGTCAGAAGCTTTCTTT
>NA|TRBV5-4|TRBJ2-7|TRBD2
CASSRTSVDEQYF
TGTGCCAGCAGCCGGACTAGCGTTGACGAGCAGTACTTC
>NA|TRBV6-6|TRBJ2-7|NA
CASSYKGGQENEQYF
TGTGCCAGCAGTTACAAGGGGGGGCAGGAGAACGAGCAGTACTTC
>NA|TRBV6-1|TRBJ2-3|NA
CASSEADSTDTQYF
TGTGCCAGCAGTGAAGCGGATAGCACAGATACGCAGTATTTT
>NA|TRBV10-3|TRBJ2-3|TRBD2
CAISESRGTTKDTQYF
TGTGCCATCAGTGAGTCACGAGGGACTACTAAAGATACGCAGTATTTT
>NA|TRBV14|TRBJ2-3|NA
CASSQGRTGAGTDTQYF
TGTGCCAGCAGCCAAGGCCGGACAGGCGCGGGGACAGATACGCAGTATTTT
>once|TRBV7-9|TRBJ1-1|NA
CASSSAQPRRTEAFF
TGTGCCAGCAGCTCCGCCCAGCCGAGGAGGACTGAAGCTTTCTTT
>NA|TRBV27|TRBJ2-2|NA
CASRDNPPTGELFF
TGTGCCAGCAGAGACAACCCCCCCACCGGGGAGCTGTTTTTT
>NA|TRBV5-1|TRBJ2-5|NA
CASSWGTAQETQYF
TGCGCCAGCAGCTGGGGGACGGCTCAAGAGACCCAGTACTTC
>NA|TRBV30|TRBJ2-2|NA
CAWSLRTIAVTGELFF
TGTGCCTGGAGTCTACGGACAATAGCAGTCACCGGGGAGCTGTTTTTT
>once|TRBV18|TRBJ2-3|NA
CASSPSRGNTDTQYF
TGTGCCAGCTCACCCTCCCGGGGCAACACAGATACGCAGTATTTT
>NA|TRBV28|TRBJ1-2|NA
CASSLYERGYTF
TGTGCCAGCAGTTTATACGAGAGGGGCTACACCTTC
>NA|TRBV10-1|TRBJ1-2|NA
CASSESRGQGGYTF
TGCGCCAGCAGTGAGTCGAGAGGGCAAGGCGGCTACACCTTC
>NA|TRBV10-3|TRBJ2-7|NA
CATMDISYEQYF
TGTGCCACGATGGACATCTCCTACGAGCAGTACTTC
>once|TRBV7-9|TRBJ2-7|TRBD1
CASSYPTGDYEQYF
TGTGCCAGCAGCTACCCGACAGGGGATTACGAGCAGTACTTC
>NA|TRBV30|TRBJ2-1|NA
CAWRPGLPTDNEQFF
TGTGCCTGGCGCCCAGGACTGCCCACAGACAATGAGCAGTTCTTC
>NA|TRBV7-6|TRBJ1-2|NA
CASSKGPGAQYGYTF
TGTGCCAGCAGTAAGGGCCCTGGGGCCCAATATGGCTACACCTTC
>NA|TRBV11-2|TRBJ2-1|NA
CASSYLVRQSTGFF
TGTGCCAGCAGCTATCTGGTAAGACAGTCCACCGGGTTCTTC
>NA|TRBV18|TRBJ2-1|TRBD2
CASSPGTSGYNEQFF
TGTGCCAGCTCACCCGGGACTAGCGGCTACAATGAGCAGTTCTTC
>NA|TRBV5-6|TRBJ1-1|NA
CASSLLAGRFEAFF
TGTGCCAGCAGCTTGCTGGCAGGGCGCTTTGAAGCTTTCTTT
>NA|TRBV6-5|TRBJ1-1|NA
CASSYSPQSAEAFF
TGTGCCAGCAGTTACTCACCCCAGAGCGCTGAAGCTTTCTTT
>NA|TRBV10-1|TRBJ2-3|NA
CATRSGSDTDTQYF
TGCGCCACCCGGTCCGGGAGTGACACAGATACGCAGTATTTT
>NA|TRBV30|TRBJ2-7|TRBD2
CAWSAGLESIEQYF
TGTGCCTGGAGTGCCGGACTAGAATCGATCGAGCAGTACTTC
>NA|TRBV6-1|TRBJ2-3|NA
CASSGLGDGKSDTQYF
TGTGCCAGCAGTGGCCTCGGGGATGGGAAATCAGATACGCAGTATTTT
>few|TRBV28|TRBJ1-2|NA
CASSLAQHYGYTF
TGTGCCAGCAGTTTAGCGCAACACTATGGCTACACCTTC
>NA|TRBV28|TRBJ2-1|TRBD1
CASTNRGQWSSYNEQFF
TGTGCCAGCACTAACCGGGGACAGTGGAGCTCCTACAATGAGCAGTTCTTC
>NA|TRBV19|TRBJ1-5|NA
CASIQGRGQPQHF
TGTGCCAGTATCCAGGGGCGGGGGCAGCCCCAGCATTTT
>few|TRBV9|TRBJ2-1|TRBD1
CASSVAWDRNYNEQFF
TGTGCCAGCAGCGTAGCGTGGGACAGGAACTACAATGAGCAGTTCTTC
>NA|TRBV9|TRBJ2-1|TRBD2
CASSVSGTSGYNEQFF
TGTGCCAGCAGCGTTTCCGGGACTAGCGGGTACAATGAGCAGTTCTTC